A single sample is the source of the 25 T cell receptor beta chains below, sequenced in a study of cytomegalovirus exposure and HLA in healthy donors. The PCR contained 60 Vbeta and 13 Jbeta primers. Some clones are missing from TCRdb's copy, which holds only in-frame ones; the method was immunoSEQ multiplex PCR. The table has some 180,000 clones, about 9.4% seen once. Material for sequencing was PBMCs. Receptors originate from a young woman in good health and CMV-seropositive.

This clone was counted only a few times. As DNA, the CDR3 is TGCGCCAGCAGCGGGACTAGCGGGAGTCTCAATGAGCAGTTCTTC. Its translation: CASSGTSGSLNEQFF. The chain links TRBV5-1 to TRBJ2-1, with 14 bases aligning to TRBD2. V dropped 4 bases and J dropped 6; count of bases not matched to a gene: 3. This CDR3 is 15 amino acids long. Germline V lookup: CDR1 SGHRS, CDR2 YFSETQ.

This clone turned up a few times. The chain is built from TRBV7-9 and TRBJ2-3; no clear D gene. With 5 bases removed from V and 0 bases from J, the gap between germline ends came to 9 bases. Germline V gene data show CDR1 as SEHNR and CDR2 as FQNEAQ (reference sequence). The CDR3 has 14 residues. CDR3 sequence reads: CASSLGESTDTQYF. The CDR3 bases are TGTGCCAGCAGCCTAGGAGAGAGCACAGATACGCAGTATTTT.

The gene calls are TRBV5-6 and TRBJ2-1; TRBD2 aligns across 10 bases. Per germline, CDR1 SGHDT and CDR2 YYEEEE. The CDR3 is 14 amino acids. Trimming cost V 0 bases and J 6 bases; bases outside gene matches: 0. This chain's CDR3 is CASSLASGGNEQFF. For the CDR3, the DNA is TGTGCCAGCAGCTTGGCTAGCGGGGGCAATGAGCAGTTCTTC. Drawing the rest from reference TRBV5-6 and TRBJ2-1, the complete variable domain is DAGVTQSPTHLIKTRGQQVTLRCSPKSGHDTVSWYQQALGQGPQFIFQYYEEEERQRGNFPDRFSGHQFPNYSSELNVNALLLGDSALYLCASSLASGGNEQFFGPGTRLTVL.

This chain uses TRBV9 with TRBJ2-2, with D possibly matching TRBD1 (5 bases). This CDR3 has 14 residues. The germline V gene encodes CDR1 SGDLS and CDR2 YYNGEE. V gave up 2 bases and J gave up 7 bases, with 12 bases separating them. The CDR3 sequence is CASSVAGWDGELFF. In DNA, the CDR3 is TGTGCCAGCAGCGTTGCAGGGTGGGACGGGGAGCTGTTTTTT.

The J gene is TRBJ2-7, the V gene TRBV10-2, with TRBD2 identical over 8 bases. This CDR3 region has 14 residues. V trimming: 4 bases; J trimming: 2 bases; junction bases outside the gene matches: 4. Germline-derived CDR1 and CDR2 are WSHSY and SAAADI. The CDR3 DNA is TGCGCCAGCAGTGTACAAGCGGGGGCCTACGAGCAGTACTTC. This codes for CASSVQAGAYEQYF.

V gene TRBV7-9 combines with J gene TRBJ2-5; D might be TRBD1 (6 bases). V was cut by 5 bases and J by 5 bases, with 15 bases left in between. Looked up from germline, CDR1 is SEHNR and CDR2 is FQNEAQ (reference sequence). The CDR3 extends over 14 amino acids. This CDR3 reads CASSADSVRETQYF. Here the CDR3 DNA reads TGTGCCAGCAGCGCGGACAGTGTAAGGGAGACCCAGTACTTC.

Worth noting for this clone: The sample holds other DNA sequences that translate to the same CDR3. The chain couples TRBV29-1 to TRBJ2-7, with D tentatively TRBD2 (6 bases). Germline CDR1 reads SQVTM; CDR2 reads ANQGSEA. The CDR3 runs to 12 residues. The germline V and J ends were trimmed by 6 bases and 2 bases, with 11 bases remaining between them. The chain's CDR3 is CSVVEGTYEQYF. Written as DNA, the CDR3 is TGCAGCGTCGTGGAGGGGACCTACGAGCAGTACTTC.

The genes are TRBV19 and TRBJ1-3, with D maybe TRBD1 (6 bases). V dropped 5 bases and J dropped 0 bases, with 11 bases sitting between them. Germline V CDR1 and CDR2: LNHDA, SQIVND (reference sequence). This CDR3 region has 15 residues. CDR3 DNA sequence: TGTGCCAGTAGTTGGGACACCTTCTCTGGAAACACCATATATTTT. This translates into CASSWDTFSGNTIYF.

This clone was seen only a few times. The CDR3 bases are TGCGCCAGCAGTGCAACGGTGGGCGTATCTCAGACCCAGTACTTC. As protein: CASSATVGVSQTQYF. The V and J genes are TRBV10-2 and TRBJ2-5; D not resolved. V dropped 4 bases and J dropped 6 bases, with 18 bases sitting between them. The CDR3 sequence is 15 residues long. Per the germline V gene, CDR1 is WSHSY and CDR2 is SAAADI.

A few counts support this clone. The chain links TRBV4-1 to TRBJ2-3; 12 positions match TRBD2. V was clipped by 5 bases and J by 0 bases; unmatched bases: 6. Germline CDR1 is MGHRA and CDR2 is YSYEKL. The CDR3 loop spans 17 amino acids. The CDR3 here is CASSKTGTSGSTDTQYF. CDR3 in DNA: TGCGCCAGCAGCAAGACTGGGACTAGCGGGAGCACAGATACGCAGTATTTT.

This clone came up a few times. The genes are TRBV7-9 and TRBJ2-1; D call uncertain. V lost 5 bases, J lost 10 bases, and 12 bases lay in between. CDR1 is SEHNR, CDR2 FQNEAQ, per germline (reference sequence). This CDR3 contains 12 residues. CDR3 protein: CASSSHYTEQFF. The CDR3 DNA reads TGTGCCAGCAGCAGCCACTATACCGAGCAGTTCTTC.

The chain couples TRBV19 to TRBJ2-7; perhaps TRBD1 as D (7 bases). Trimming took 5 bases from V and 3 from J, leaving 11 bases between them. From germline, CDR1 is LNHDA and CDR2 SQIVND (reference sequence). The CDR3 extends over 13 amino acids. Here the CDR3 DNA reads TGTGCCAGTAGTGCGGGACAGAGCTACGAGCAGTACTTC. It translates to CASSAGQSYEQYF.

This clone was detected only a few times. The rearrangement joins TRBV7-9 to TRBJ1-2; tentative D call: TRBD1 (5 bases). With 1 base removed from V and 4 bases from J, the gap between germline ends came to 16 bases. There are 16 residues in the CDR3. The germline gives CDR1 SEHNR, CDR2 FQNEAQ (reference sequence). Here the CDR3 DNA reads TGTGCCAGCAGCTTAGAAATGGGCAGGGTGGCCTATGGCTACACCTTC. It encodes CASSLEMGRVAYGYTF.

The rearrangement links TRBV19 to TRBJ1-2; maybe TRBD1 (6 bases). The CDR3 spans 15 residues. V was trimmed by 5 bases and J by 7 bases, leaving 20 bases between them. CDR1 and CDR2 (germline): LNHDA, SQIVND (reference sequence). The chain's CDR3 is CASSPWVTGSPGYTF. The CDR3 bases are TGTGCCAGTAGTCCTTGGGTCACAGGGTCTCCTGGCTACACCTTC.

This chain connects TRBV4-1 to TRBJ2-7; D is unclear. Germline V gene data show CDR1 as MGHRA and CDR2 as YSYEKL. The V and J ends lost 1 base and 6 bases respectively, with 13 bases between them. There are 14 residues in the CDR3. CDR3 sequence (DNA): TGCGCCAGCAGCCAAGTTAACAGCTTCTCCGAGCAGTACTTC. It encodes CASSQVNSFSEQYF.

The V call is TRBV6-1, the J call TRBJ2-1, with 14 bases aligning to TRBD2. The V segment lost 0 bases and the J segment 9 bases; nucleotides outside the gene matches: 4. Germline CDR1 and CDR2: MNHNS and SASEGT. This CDR3 is 16 amino acids long. CDR3 in DNA: TGTGCCAGCAGTGAAGCCGGGACTAGCGGGAGAAGTGAGCAGTTCTTC. Amino acid sequence: CASSEAGTSGRSEQFF.

J is TRBJ2-1 and V is TRBV29-1; the match to TRBD2 covers 11 bases. Germline V CDR1 and CDR2: SQVTM, ANQGSEA. V trimming: 5 bases; J trimming: 6 bases; junction bases outside the gene matches: 3. This CDR3 comprises 13 residues. This chain's CDR3 is CSVIAGGPNEQFF. The CDR3 DNA reads TGCAGCGTTATAGCGGGAGGGCCCAATGAGCAGTTCTTC.

In this sample, this clone turned up once. The chain has TRBV5-1 and TRBJ2-5; TRBD2 is a possible D gene (6 bases). V lost 4 bases to trimming and J lost 5 bases, with 15 bases between them. The CDR3 is made up of 14 amino acids. Germline-derived CDR1 and CDR2 are SGHRS and YFSETQ. CDR3 in amino acids: CASSPSYGSETQYF. The CDR3 nucleotides are TGCGCCAGCAGCCCCTCCTACGGGAGCGAGACCCAGTACTTC.

V usage is TRBV27 and J usage is TRBJ1-1, with 9 bases identical to TRBD1. The germline CDR1 and CDR2 sequences are MNHEY and SMNVEV (reference sequence). V dropped 5 bases and J dropped 2; count of bases not matched to a gene: 6. This CDR3 contains 15 residues. In DNA, the CDR3 is TGTGCCAGCAGTCCGTGGGACAGGGAAAACACTGAAGCTTTCTTT. Protein: CASSPWDRENTEAFF.

The table lists this clone with a few counts. The chain has TRBV18 and TRBJ1-2; D is ambiguous. The V gene's germline CDR1 is KGHSH and CDR2 LQKENI. The V end lost 3 bases, the J end lost 14 bases, and 13 bases lay between the germline ends. This CDR3 is 11 amino acids long. The DNA of the CDR3 is TGTGCCAGCTCACCGGGCGGGCGCTCTACCTTC. This sequence encodes CASSPGGRSTF.

This clone has more than one count but fewer than ten. The chain is built from TRBV11-2 and TRBJ2-2, with D possibly TRBD2 on 5 matching bases. V gave up 1 base and J gave up 4 bases, with 10 bases separating them. This CDR3 contains 15 residues. The germline V gene encodes CDR1 SGHAT and CDR2 FQNNGV. DNA for the CDR3: TGTGCCAGCAGCTTAGGTCGAAGCGGCACCGGGGAGCTGTTTTTT. This gives the protein CASSLGRSGTGELFF.

The chain has TRBV5-4 and TRBJ1-1; TRBD1 matches at 8 bases. This CDR3 spans 16 amino acids. Germline V lookup: CDR1 SGHNT, CDR2 YYREEE (reference sequence). V lost 2 bases to trimming and J lost 1 base; unmatched junction nucleotides: 7. The CDR3 sequence: CASSFGGGTGNTEAFF. The CDR3 nucleotides are TGTGCCAGCAGCTTTGGTGGGGGGACAGGGAACACTGAAGCTTTCTTT.

The rearrangement joins TRBV25-1 to TRBJ2-5; possibly TRBD2 for D (5 bases). V gave up 6 bases and J gave up 5 bases, with 16 bases separating them. The CDR3 runs to 14 residues. The germline gives CDR1 MGHDK, CDR2 SYGVNS. The CDR3 DNA reads TGTGCCAGCAGCACCTCGGCGGGTTCCGAGACCCAGTACTTC. Translated, it gives CASSTSAGSETQYF.

The sample holds a few counts of this clone. The chain employs TRBV2 and TRBJ1-5; 11 nucleotides line up with TRBD1. This CDR3 spans 15 amino acids. Looked up from germline, CDR1 is SNHLY and CDR2 is FYNNEI. Trimming at V came to 8 bases and at J to 6 bases, leaving 9 bases not matched to a gene. The CDR3 region has the DNA TGTGCCAGCGGGCGGGACAGGGGGATTGGTCAGCCCCAGCATTTT. It codes for CASGRDRGIGQPQHF.

CDR3 sequence: CASRPRETQYF. The CDR3 bases are TGTGCCAGCCGGCCGCGGGAGACCCAGTACTTC. The rearrangement links TRBV2 to TRBJ2-5; D ambiguous. Germline-derived CDR1 and CDR2 are SNHLY and FYNNEI. This CDR3 has 11 amino acids. V dropped 8 bases and J dropped 5 bases, with 9 bases sitting between them.